The source of this TCR beta chain is a study of blood T cell repertoires in COVID-19. Study overall: Italy, Spain and the United States were the sources of the convalescent and acute COVID-19 samples. The analysed material was cDNA or gDNA that came from T cells, B-cell-depleted T cells, or PBMCs.

This CDR3 has 16 residues. V was clipped by 5 bases and J by 3 bases; unmatched bases: 11. Germline CDR1 SGHTA, CDR2 FQGTGA. The data were produced by immunoSEQ multiplex PCR, yet TCRdb's version contains in-frame clones alone and is incomplete. The sample records around 310,000 clones, over 75% being singletons. The TCR sequence derives from a woman aged 55-75 years with acute or convalescent COVID-19. The sample taken for sequencing was peripheral blood. V is TRBV7-3 and J is TRBJ2-3; 7 bases map to TRBD2. In DNA form, the CDR3 reads TGTGCCAGCAGCCCCCTGGGGGGGGGAGGGACAGATACGCAGTATTTT. This sequence encodes CASSPLGGGGTDTQYF.